These 18 T cell receptor beta chains share one sample of origin, sequenced in a study of identical twins' blood T cells (dated by TCRdb to about 2013). The library came from 5' RACE. TCRdb lists the instrument as Illumina Genome Analyzer IIx. TCRdb's own reprocessing of the public reads used fastp at Q25 and MiXCR and kept productive beta chains. Rows with one shared CDR3 protein collapse into an entry with the most common genes and DNA. The sample profile shows hundreds of thousands of distinct CDR3 sequences; over 25% of them were found once. The leading ten clones occupy around 5.6% of the sample. Sample: PBMCs. These receptors were taken from a woman aged 18-49 years in good health.

This clonotype was counted only a few times. The V gene is TRBV5-1, the J gene TRBJ1-2; D unresolved. Between the trimmed V and J ends, which lost 2 bases and 3 bases, there was a span of 17 bases. The CDR3 has 16 residues. Germline V gene lookup returns CDR1 SGHRS and CDR2 YFSETQ. Written as DNA, the CDR3 is TGCGCCAGCAGCTTCGACTTCATTGGGCGCGACTATGGCTACACCTTC. It encodes CASSFDFIGRDYGYTF.

This clonotype was counted at least ten times. V and J are TRBV19 and TRBJ1-4; no definite D call. This CDR3 has 15 residues. Germline CDR1 and CDR2: LNHDA and SQIVND (reference sequence). V lost 4 bases, J lost 0 bases, and 9 bases lay in between. CDR3 protein: CASSTGAATNEKLFF. CDR3 DNA: TGTGCCAGTAGTACTGGAGCCGCAACTAATGAAAAACTGTTTTTT.

This clonotype was observed once. The chain carries TRBV5-1 and TRBJ2-4; the D gene is possibly TRBD1 (7 bases). The CDR3 spans 13 residues. Germline V gene sequence: CDR1 SGHRS, CDR2 YFSETQ. V dropped 1 base and J dropped 8 bases, with 10 bases sitting between them. The CDR3: CASSLQGEDIQYF. The CDR3 coding sequence is TGCGCCAGCAGCTTGCAGGGGGAGGACATTCAGTACTTC.

As to this clonotype: A junction boundary mismatches the germline segment, possibly from a read error. The V gene is TRBV11-2, the J gene TRBJ2-3; no reliable D call. This CDR3 is 13 amino acids long. Looked up from germline, CDR1 is SGHAT and CDR2 is FQNNGV. CDR3 residues: CTSSQPGADTQYF. CDR3 coding DNA: TGTACCAGCAGCCAACCTGGGGCAGATACGCAGTATTTT. Using reference TRBV11-2 and TRBJ2-3 for the parts outside the CDR3, the full variable domain is EAGVAQSPRYKIIEKRQSVAFWCNPISGHATLYWYQQILGQGPKLLIQFQNNGVVDDSQLPKDRFSAERLKGVDSTLKIQPAKLEDSAVYLCTSSQPGADTQYFGPGTRLTVL.

This clonotype was counted between two and nine times. This chain joins TRBV12-3 or TRBV12-4 and TRBJ1-3; D gene uncertain. The CDR3 loop spans 14 amino acids. V shed 0 bases and J shed 0 bases, with 3 bases lying between them. The DNA for the CDR3 is TGTGCCAGCAGTTTAGCAGTCTCTGGAAACACCATATATTTT. Translating it yields CASSLAVSGNTIYF.

As for this clonotype: This clone may be a read error of a much larger clone one base away. J is TRBJ2-3 and V is TRBV18; no clear D gene. Germline-derived CDR1 and CDR2 are KGHSH and LQKENI. CDR3 size: 14 residues. The CDR3 bases are TGTGCCAGGTCACCATCCGCTAGCACAGATACGCAGTATTTT. It translates to CARSPSASTDTQYF.

This clonotype was seen ten or more times. CDR3 in DNA: TGCAGCGTTGAAGATGTCAACTCTGGAAACACCATATATTTT. Translating gives CSVEDVNSGNTIYF. J is TRBJ1-3 and V is TRBV29-1, with unresolved D. The V gene lost 0 bases and the J gene lost 0 bases, with 6 bases spanning the gap. The CDR3 contains 14 residues. Germline V CDR1 and CDR2: SQVTM, ANQGSEA.

This rearrangement joins TRBV7-2 to TRBJ2-3, with D possibly being TRBD2 (5 bases). The CDR3 has 15 residues. Germline V gene data show CDR1 as SGHTA and CDR2 as FQGNSA. V shed 5 bases and J shed 1 base, with 13 bases lying between them. The CDR3 loop reads CASSLGFGGTDTQYF. The CDR3 coding sequence is TGTGCCAGCAGCCTAGGATTCGGGGGCACAGATACGCAGTATTTT.

The gene calls are TRBV20-1 and TRBJ1-6, with D uncertain. With 3 bases removed from V and 8 bases from J, the gap between germline ends came to 11 bases. CDR1 is DFQATT, CDR2 SNEGSKA, per germline (reference sequence). The CDR3 spans 13 residues. The CDR3 is CSARSGLDSPLHF. CDR3 bases: TGCAGTGCTAGGTCTGGGCTAGATTCACCCCTCCACTTT.

Only a few counts were recorded for this clonotype. V usage is TRBV12-3 or TRBV12-4 and J usage is TRBJ2-5; possibly TRBD2 for D (5 bases). This CDR3 region has 13 residues. V dropped 5 bases and J dropped 4 bases, with 11 bases sitting between them. CDR3 bases: TGTGCCAGCAGTCGCGGACTGGTAGAGACCCAGTACTTC. Its translation is CASSRGLVETQYF.

This clonotype has at least ten counts. The DNA of the CDR3 is TGTGCCAGCAGGAAAGTAGGGTCCTACGAGCAGTACTTC. Protein: CASRKVGSYEQYF. The chain links TRBV6-1 to TRBJ2-7; D is undetermined. Germline loops: CDR1 MNHNS, CDR2 SASEGT. The CDR3 extends over 13 amino acids. Trimming took off 6 bases at V and 1 base at J, with 10 bases between the two ends.

This clonotype was seen only a few times. The rearrangement uses TRBV7-9 and TRBJ1-3, with 8 nucleotides matching TRBD1. From germline, CDR1 is SEHNR and CDR2 FQNEAQ (reference sequence). The CDR3 is 15 residues long. The junction had 5 bases not matched to a gene; V was cut back by 5 bases and J by 2 bases. CDR3 DNA sequence: TGTGCCAGCAGCCCACAGGGGGTTGCTGGAAACACCATATATTTT. Translating it yields CASSPQGVAGNTIYF.

This clonotype was detected ten times or more. The chain is built from TRBV12-3 or TRBV12-4 and TRBJ1-2, with 7 bases aligning to TRBD1. V lost 3 bases and J lost 7; bases outside the gene matches: 2. The CDR3 sequence is 12 residues long. The CDR3 loop reads CASSLTGLGYTF. The CDR3 region has the DNA TGTGCCAGCAGTTTGACAGGGCTTGGCTACACCTTC.

This clonotype was observed a few times. J is TRBJ1-4 and V is TRBV29-1, with D uncertain. V was cut by 7 bases and J by 5 bases, with 8 bases left in between. CDR1 is SQVTM, CDR2 ANQGSEA, per germline. This CDR3 region has 11 residues. The CDR3 loop is CSGLRNEKLFF. As DNA, the CDR3 is TGCAGCGGGCTACGGAATGAAAAACTGTTTTTT.

In this sample, this clonotype turned up once. This chain joins TRBV7-2 and TRBJ1-3; D call uncertain. The CDR3 consists of 13 residues. Germline V gene sequence: CDR1 SGHTA, CDR2 FQGNSA. Trimming took off 3 bases at V and 4 bases at J, with 7 bases between the two ends. CDR3 bases: TGTGCCAGCAGCTTTTTCGGAGGAAACACCATATATTTT. Residues: CASSFFGGNTIYF.

The chain carries TRBV19 and TRBJ2-3; D might be TRBD2 (6 bases). CDR3 length equals 13 residues. CDR1 and CDR2 from the germline V gene are LNHDA and SQIVND (reference sequence). V lost 4 bases, J lost 4 bases, and 9 bases lay in between. CDR3 residues: CASSRSSADTQYF. CDR3 sequence (DNA): TGTGCCAGTAGTAGGTCTAGCGCAGATACGCAGTATTTT.

The chain recombines TRBV7-9 with TRBJ2-1, with 11 nucleotides matching TRBD2. The germline V gene encodes CDR1 SEHNR and CDR2 FQNEAQ (reference sequence). The CDR3 is 15 amino acids. V shed 1 base and J 8 bases; nucleotides not matched to a gene: 4. The CDR3 DNA sequence: TGTGCCAGCAGCTTAGGACTAGCGGGGATCGATGAGCAGTTCTTC. Translation: CASSLGLAGIDEQFF.

This clonotype was seen more than once but under ten times. The chain recombines TRBV20-1 with TRBJ2-5, with TRBD1 matching 7 bases. The V gene end was trimmed by 4 bases and the J gene end by 5 bases; junction bases not matched to a gene: 7. Germline CDR1 and CDR2: DFQATT and SNEGSKA (reference sequence). This CDR3 spans 13 amino acids. The chain's CDR3 is CSATKDRTETQYF. The CDR3 DNA reads as TGCAGTGCTACCAAGGACAGGACGGAGACCCAGTACTTC.